These T cell receptor beta chains were read from a single sample in a study of cytomegalovirus exposure and HLA in healthy donors. The repertoire was sequenced with immunoSEQ multiplex PCR; TCRdb's copy has only in-frame clones and lacks some. The repertoire consists of about 150,000 clones, with approximately 80% occurring once and the leading ten covering about 13%. Material: PBMCs. These receptors all come from a man aged 25-45 years in good health and CMV-seropositive. The CDR3 runs from the conserved cysteine through the conserved F or W. Fields, in order: CDR3 DNA, CDR3 protein, clone size, D gene, V gene, J gene. A D gene is named only where the DNA matches it firmly. A row's size may be missing; if present it is once, few, many or a size class.

TGTGCCAGCAGCTTGTTTGGGGGGACAGACATTAACTATGGCTACACCTTC,CASSLFGGTDINYGYTF,-,TRBD1,TRBV5-6,TRBJ1-2
TGTGCCAGCAGTAGTCCGGGGGGGTACTATGGCTACACCTTC,CASSSPGGYYGYTF,few,-,TRBV7-2,TRBJ1-2
TGTGCCAGCAGCTTGGGTGTGTCTAGCGGGAGGAATGAGCAGTTCTTC,CASSLGVSSGRNEQFF,-,TRBD2,TRBV5-4,TRBJ2-1
TGTGCCAGCAGTTACTCCACCAGCGGGAGTCGGGATGAGCAGTTCTTC,CASSYSTSGSRDEQFF,-,TRBD2,TRBV6-5,TRBJ2-1
TGTGCCAGAAGCTCAACCCATCTGAATGCCACAGGGGGCCCCTACAATGAGCAGTTCTTC,CARSSTHLNATGGPYNEQFF,-,TRBD1,TRBV5-3,TRBJ2-1
TGTGCCAGCAGTCTAGGACAGAACACTGAAGCTTTCTTT,CASSLGQNTEAFF,-,-,TRBV27,TRBJ1-1
TGTGCCTGGAGTGCCGTTTTCTCGACTAGCGGGAGGGGTGCCAAAAACATTCAGTACTTC,CAWSAVFSTSGRGAKNIQYF,-,TRBD2,TRBV30,TRBJ2-4
TGTGCCAGCAGGGGTTGGGGCAGGGGACAGAGGGACTATGGCTACACCTTC,CASRGWGRGQRDYGYTF,-,TRBD1,TRBV9,TRBJ1-2
TGTGCCAGCAGTGGGGCGGGAGGGCCGCCCGGGGAGCTGTTTTTT,CASSGAGGPPGELFF,-,TRBD2,TRBV2,TRBJ2-2
TGTGCCAGCAGCTTAGCAGGGGTTGGAAACACCATATATTTT,CASSLAGVGNTIYF,few,-,TRBV7-8,TRBJ1-3
TGTGCCAGCAGTTTCGCGACTAGCGTCCCGCTCGAGCAGTACTTC,CASSFATSVPLEQYF,-,TRBD2,TRBV28,TRBJ2-7
TGTGCCAGCAGCGCGAGACTAGCGGGGGATTACAATGAGCAGTTCTTC,CASSARLAGDYNEQFF,few,TRBD2,TRBV9,TRBJ2-1
TGCGCCAGCAGCCCCGACGGGGGGCAGTACTTC,CASSPDGGQYF,-,-,TRBV5-1,TRBJ2-7
TGTGCCAGCAGCTTGGACAGGGGTACCTACGAGCAGTACTTC,CASSLDRGTYEQYF,-,TRBD1,TRBV7-2,TRBJ2-7
TGTGCCAGTAGTATGCAGGGCAGGGTCACAGATACGCAGTATTTT,CASSMQGRVTDTQYF,-,-,TRBV19,TRBJ2-3
TGTGCCAGCAGCTTCGGACTAGCGGGGAACACCGGGGAGCTGTTTTTT,CASSFGLAGNTGELFF,-,TRBD2,TRBV7-9,TRBJ2-2
TGTGCCAGCAGCCCAAATACAGGGTCTAAGACCCAGTACTTC,CASSPNTGSKTQYF,-,-,TRBV7-3,TRBJ2-5
TGTGCCAGCAGCTTATCGCGAGCGTATGTCTACGAGCAGTACTTC,CASSLSRAYVYEQYF,-,-,TRBV11-1,TRBJ2-7
TGTGCCAGCAGTTCCATGACTAGCAGAGCCTACGAGCAGTACTTC,CASSSMTSRAYEQYF,-,TRBD2,TRBV6-6,TRBJ2-7
TGTGCCAGCAGTTTTGGGGGCGCAGTCTTAAATTCACCCCTCCACTTT,CASSFGGAVLNSPLHF,-,-,TRBV6-5,TRBJ1-6
TGCGCCAGCAGGGCCGGGACAGGGGCCACCTACGAGCAGTACTTC,CASRAGTGATYEQYF,-,TRBD1,TRBV10-2,TRBJ2-7
TGTGCCAGCTCCCCCGGACAGACCTCTGGAAACACCATATATTTT,CASSPGQTSGNTIYF,many,-,TRBV18,TRBJ1-3
TGTGCCAGCAGGAAGGGCGGAGGGCCTGGGGCCTACAATGAGCAGTTCTTC,CASRKGGGPGAYNEQFF,-,-,TRBV7-9,TRBJ2-1
TGCAGCGTGGGGATGACAGGGGGGGCCACTGAAGCTTTCTTT,CSVGMTGGATEAFF,-,TRBD1,TRBV29-1,TRBJ1-1
TGTGCCAGCGGACAGACACAGAACACTGAAGCTTTCTTT,CASGQTQNTEAFF,once,-,TRBV2,TRBJ1-1
TGTGCCAGCAGTCCCACTTTTGTGGGACCCGGGAGTCATGAGCAGTTCTTC,CASSPTFVGPGSHEQFF,-,-,TRBV28,TRBJ2-1
TGTGCCAGCAGTTTTATAAGGGGCGCAGGCAAAAACATTCAGTACTTC,CASSFIRGAGKNIQYF,-,-,TRBV28,TRBJ2-4
TGCGCCAGCAGCCTCGAGCGGGGGAATCACAATGAGCAGTTCTTC,CASSLERGNHNEQFF,-,TRBD2,TRBV4-1,TRBJ2-1
TGTGCCAGCAGCTTGCGGGGAGCTTATGGCTACACCTTC,CASSLRGAYGYTF,-,-,TRBV5-6,TRBJ1-2
TGTGCCAGCAGTCCCCCTGGACAGGGGGACCAAGAGACCCAGTACTTC,CASSPPGQGDQETQYF,-,TRBD1,TRBV28,TRBJ2-5
TGTGCCAGTAGTACCTCAGGGGGCTCGGGCGAAGCTTTCTTT,CASSTSGGSGEAFF,-,TRBD1,TRBV19,TRBJ1-1
TGTGCCACCGGACTAGCGGGAGGGGCCTACGAGCAGTACTTC,CATGLAGGAYEQYF,-,TRBD2,TRBV19,TRBJ2-7
TGTGCCAGCAGCTCGAGGACACCAGATACGCAGTATTTT,CASSSRTPDTQYF,-,-,TRBV11-3,TRBJ2-3
TGTGCCAGCGCTAAAGACCGGGACACTGAACAAGAGACCCAGTACTTC,CASAKDRDTEQETQYF,-,-,TRBV19,TRBJ2-5
TGCGCCAGCAGCCCCGGGACAGGGATAATTGATGGCTACACCTTC,CASSPGTGIIDGYTF,-,TRBD1,TRBV5-1,TRBJ1-2
TGTGCCAGCAGCCCGGGACTAGCGATGTACAATGAGCAGTTCTTC,CASSPGLAMYNEQFF,-,TRBD2,TRBV7-2,TRBJ2-1
TGCAGCGGTGTTGGTAGCGGGGGGTCGAGGGAGCAGTTCTTC,CSGVGSGGSREQFF,-,TRBD2,TRBV29-1,TRBJ2-1
TGCAGTGCTAGCGGGAAAGAGACCCAGTACTTC,CSASGKETQYF,-,-,TRBV20-1,TRBJ2-5
TGTGCCAGCAGTGAAGCAGGGCAGGGGGCCTCCTACGAGCAGTACTTC,CASSEAGQGASYEQYF,-,TRBD1,TRBV2,TRBJ2-7
TGTGCCAGCAGCTTAGCGATCTCCGGGCTAGCGGGAGTAGATGAGCAGTTCTTC,CASSLAISGLAGVDEQFF,-,TRBD2,TRBV7-2,TRBJ2-1
TGTGCCAGCAGCTTAGAGTTCGGTCAGGGGTACGAGCAGTACTTC,CASSLEFGQGYEQYF,-,-,TRBV11-2,TRBJ2-7
TGTGCCAGCAGGGACAGCTCCTTCGACAATGAGCAGTTCTTC,CASRDSSFDNEQFF,-,-,TRBV7-9,TRBJ2-1
TGTGCCAGCAGTGATGACTTCGGGACAGCGCAGTTCTTC,CASSDDFGTAQFF,-,TRBD1,TRBV6-4,TRBJ2-1
TGTGCCAGCAGCGTAGAGGGTAGCGCTAACTACGAGCAGTACTTC,CASSVEGSANYEQYF,-,-,TRBV9,TRBJ2-7
TGTGCCAGCAGCTTCTCAGCGGGAGAGTACAATGAGCAGTTCTTC,CASSFSAGEYNEQFF,few,TRBD2,TRBV7-3,TRBJ2-1
TGTGCTAGTGGCGTGGGACTATACAATGAGCAGTTCTTC,CASGVGLYNEQFF,-,TRBD2,TRBV12-5,TRBJ2-1
TGTGCCAGCAGTTACTCACAGGGGGCAGGCTATGGCTACACCTTC,CASSYSQGAGYGYTF,few,TRBD1,TRBV6-5,TRBJ1-2
TGTGCCAGTAGCAGCGCGGGACGGAAACAAGAGACCCAGTACTTC,CASSSAGRKQETQYF,-,-,TRBV19,TRBJ2-5
TGTGCCAGCAGTTTAGCGGGAGCCCATGAGCAGTTCTTC,CASSLAGAHEQFF,-,TRBD2,TRBV28,TRBJ2-1
TGTGCCAGCAGCCTCGATCAGACTAACTATGGCTACACCTTC,CASSLDQTNYGYTF,-,-,TRBV28,TRBJ1-2
TGCGCCAGCAGCCAACCCTCGACAGGGAATCAGCCCCAGCATTTT,CASSQPSTGNQPQHF,-,TRBD1,TRBV4-1,TRBJ1-5
TGTGCCAGCAGCGTACGTAGCGGGAGTTCCTACAATGAGCAGTTCTTC,CASSVRSGSSYNEQFF,once,TRBD2,TRBV7-3,TRBJ2-1